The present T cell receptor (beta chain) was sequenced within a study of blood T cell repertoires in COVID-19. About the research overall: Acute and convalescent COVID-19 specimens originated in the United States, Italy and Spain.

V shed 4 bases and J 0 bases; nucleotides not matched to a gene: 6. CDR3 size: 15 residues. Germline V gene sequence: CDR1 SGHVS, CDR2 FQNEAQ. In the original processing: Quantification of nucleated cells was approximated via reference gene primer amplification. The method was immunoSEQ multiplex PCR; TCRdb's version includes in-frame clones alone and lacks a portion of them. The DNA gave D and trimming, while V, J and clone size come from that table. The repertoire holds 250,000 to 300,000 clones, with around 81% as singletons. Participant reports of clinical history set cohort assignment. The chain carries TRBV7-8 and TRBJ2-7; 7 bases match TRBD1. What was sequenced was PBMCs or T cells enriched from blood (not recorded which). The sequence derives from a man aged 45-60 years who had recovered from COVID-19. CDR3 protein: CASSWDSLSSYEQYF. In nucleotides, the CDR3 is TGTGCCAGCAGCTGGGACAGTTTAAGCTCCTACGAGCAGTACTTC.